The T cell receptor beta chain described here comes from a study of T cells in Graves' hyperthyroidism and ophthalmopathy. V gave up 1 base and J gave up 8 bases, with 2 bases separating them. This CDR3 region has 10 residues. CDR1 SEHNR and CDR2 FQNEAQ come from the germline V gene (reference sequence). This clonotype was detected many times. Stable Graves' hyperthyroidism denoted no ophthalmopathy progression over 18 months. Uncontrolled infection, other autoimmune disease, pregnancy or lactation excluded patients. The diagnoses drew upon clinical symptoms, serum thyroxine and TRAb, thyroid ultrasound and orbital computed tomography. Researchers amplified the TCR beta CDR3 regions from RNA transcripts. First-round RT-PCR targeting the TCR CDR3 was performed with the HTBI primer set. TCRdb fed the multiplex PCR reads into MiXCR, producing one record per CDR3 protein. The data contain around 560,000 distinct CDR3 sequences, about a sixth of them singletons.

The sample was blood. The receptor comes from a woman in her late teens or twenties with Graves' hyperthyroidism. V is TRBV7-9 and J is TRBJ1-2; D ambiguous. The CDR3 DNA follows: TGTGCCAGCAGCTTAGTCGGCTACACCTTC. This translates into CASSLVGYTF.